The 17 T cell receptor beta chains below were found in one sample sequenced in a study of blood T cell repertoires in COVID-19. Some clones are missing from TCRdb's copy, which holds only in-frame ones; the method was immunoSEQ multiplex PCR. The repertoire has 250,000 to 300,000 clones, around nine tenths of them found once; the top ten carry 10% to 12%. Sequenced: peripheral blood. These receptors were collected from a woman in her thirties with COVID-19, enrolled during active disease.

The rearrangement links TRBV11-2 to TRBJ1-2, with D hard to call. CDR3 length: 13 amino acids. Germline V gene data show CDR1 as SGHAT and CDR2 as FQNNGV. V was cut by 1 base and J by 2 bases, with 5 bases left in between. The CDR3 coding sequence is TGTGCCAGCAGCTTAGCCACAAACTATGGCTACACCTTC. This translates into CASSLATNYGYTF.

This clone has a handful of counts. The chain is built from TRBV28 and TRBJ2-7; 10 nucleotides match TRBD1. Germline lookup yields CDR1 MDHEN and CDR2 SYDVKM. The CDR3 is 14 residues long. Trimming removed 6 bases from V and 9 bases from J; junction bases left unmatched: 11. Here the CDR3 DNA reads TGTGCCAGCAGCGCCGGGACAGGGGAAAGAGGGCAGTACTTC. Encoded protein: CASSAGTGERGQYF.

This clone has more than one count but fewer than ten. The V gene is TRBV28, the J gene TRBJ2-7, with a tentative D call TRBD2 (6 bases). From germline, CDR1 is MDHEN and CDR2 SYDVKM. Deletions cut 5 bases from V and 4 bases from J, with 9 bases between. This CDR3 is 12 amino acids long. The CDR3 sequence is CASSPGGYEQYF. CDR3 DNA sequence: TGTGCCAGCAGTCCCGGGGGTTACGAGCAGTACTTC.

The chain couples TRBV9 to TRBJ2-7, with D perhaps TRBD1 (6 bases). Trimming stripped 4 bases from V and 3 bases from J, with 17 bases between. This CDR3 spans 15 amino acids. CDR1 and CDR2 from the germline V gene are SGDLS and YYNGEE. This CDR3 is CASSPLPGQVYEQYF. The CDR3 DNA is TGTGCCAGCAGCCCTCTACCGGGACAAGTCTACGAGCAGTACTTC.

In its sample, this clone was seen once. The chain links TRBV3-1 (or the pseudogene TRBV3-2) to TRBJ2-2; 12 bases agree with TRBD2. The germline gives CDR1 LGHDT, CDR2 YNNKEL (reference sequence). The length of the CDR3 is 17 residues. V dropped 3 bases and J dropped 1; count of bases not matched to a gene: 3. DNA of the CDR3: TGTGCCAGCAGCCAGCGACTAGCGGGAGTGAACACCGGGGAGCTGTTTTTT. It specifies CASSQRLAGVNTGELFF.

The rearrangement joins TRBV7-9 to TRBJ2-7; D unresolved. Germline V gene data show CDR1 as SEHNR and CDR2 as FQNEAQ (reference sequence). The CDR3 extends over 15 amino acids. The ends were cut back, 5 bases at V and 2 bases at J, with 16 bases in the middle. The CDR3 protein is CASSPRGFLAYEQYF. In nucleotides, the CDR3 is TGTGCCAGCAGCCCTCGAGGCTTCTTGGCCTACGAGCAGTACTTC.

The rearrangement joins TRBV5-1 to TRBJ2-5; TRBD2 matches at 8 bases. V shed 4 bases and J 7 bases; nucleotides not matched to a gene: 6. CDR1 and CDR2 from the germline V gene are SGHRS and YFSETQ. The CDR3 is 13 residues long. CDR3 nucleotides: TGCGCCAGCAGCGCCGGGACTAGGTGGACCCAGTACTTC. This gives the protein CASSAGTRWTQYF.

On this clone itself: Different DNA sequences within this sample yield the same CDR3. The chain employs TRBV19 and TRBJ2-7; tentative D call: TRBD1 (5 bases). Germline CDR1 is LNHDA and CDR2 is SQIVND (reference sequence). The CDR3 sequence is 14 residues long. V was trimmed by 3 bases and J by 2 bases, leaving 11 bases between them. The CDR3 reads CASSIRAGPYEQYF. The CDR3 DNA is TGTGCCAGTAGTATCAGGGCAGGCCCCTACGAGCAGTACTTC.

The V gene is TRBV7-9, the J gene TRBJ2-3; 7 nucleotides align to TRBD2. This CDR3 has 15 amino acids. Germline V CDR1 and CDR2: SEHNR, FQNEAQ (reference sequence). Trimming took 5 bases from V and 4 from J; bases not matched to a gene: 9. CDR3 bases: TGTGCCAGCAGCGCACGAGGCGGGAGCCCAGATACGCAGTATTTT. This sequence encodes CASSARGGSPDTQYF.

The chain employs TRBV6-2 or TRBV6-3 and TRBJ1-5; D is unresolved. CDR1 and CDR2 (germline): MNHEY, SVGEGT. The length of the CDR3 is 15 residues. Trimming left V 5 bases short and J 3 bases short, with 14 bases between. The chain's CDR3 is CASSGRGGDNQPQHF. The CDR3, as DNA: TGTGCCAGCAGTGGCCGAGGAGGAGACAATCAGCCCCAGCATTTT.

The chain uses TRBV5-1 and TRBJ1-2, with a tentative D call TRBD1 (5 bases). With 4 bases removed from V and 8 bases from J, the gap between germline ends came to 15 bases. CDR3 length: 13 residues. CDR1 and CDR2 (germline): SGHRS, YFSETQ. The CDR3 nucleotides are TGCGCCAGCAGCCCCGATGGGGCGCAGGGCTACACCTTC. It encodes CASSPDGAQGYTF.

The CDR3 loop is CASSLGTSGYEQYF. Written as DNA, the CDR3 is TGTGCCAGCAGCTTGGGGACTAGCGGATACGAGCAGTACTTC. The chain recombines TRBV5-6 with TRBJ2-7; the match to TRBD2 covers 10 bases. Germline V gene sequence: CDR1 SGHDT, CDR2 YYEEEE. The CDR3 covers 14 residues. Losses at the gene ends were 0 bases for V and 4 bases for J; bases not matched to a gene: 1. The full variable domain, completed using reference TRBV5-6 and TRBJ2-7, is DAGVTQSPTHLIKTRGQQVTLRCSPKSGHDTVSWYQQALGQGPQFIFQYYEEEERQRGNFPDRFSGHQFPNYSSELNVNALLLGDSALYLCASSLGTSGYEQYFGPGTRLTVT.

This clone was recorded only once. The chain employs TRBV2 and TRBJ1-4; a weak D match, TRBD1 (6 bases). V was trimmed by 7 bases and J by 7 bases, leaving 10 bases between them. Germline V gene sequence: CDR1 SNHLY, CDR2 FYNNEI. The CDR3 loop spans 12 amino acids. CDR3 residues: CASNREFEKLFF. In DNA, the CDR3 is TGTGCCAGCAACAGGGAGTTTGAAAAACTGTTTTTT.

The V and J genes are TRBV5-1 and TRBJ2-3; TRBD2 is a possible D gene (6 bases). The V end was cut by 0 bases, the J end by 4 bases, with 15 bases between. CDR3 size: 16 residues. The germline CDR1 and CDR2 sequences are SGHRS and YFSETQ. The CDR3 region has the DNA TGCGCCAGCAGCTTGGCTAGCGTGGGGGTTGCAGATACGCAGTATTTT. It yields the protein CASSLASVGVADTQYF.

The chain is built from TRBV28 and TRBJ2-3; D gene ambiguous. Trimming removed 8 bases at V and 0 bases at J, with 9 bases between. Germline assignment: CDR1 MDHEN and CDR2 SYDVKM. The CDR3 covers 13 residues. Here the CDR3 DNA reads TGTGCCAGCGGCGGAGTTAGCACAGATACGCAGTATTTT. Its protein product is CASGGVSTDTQYF.

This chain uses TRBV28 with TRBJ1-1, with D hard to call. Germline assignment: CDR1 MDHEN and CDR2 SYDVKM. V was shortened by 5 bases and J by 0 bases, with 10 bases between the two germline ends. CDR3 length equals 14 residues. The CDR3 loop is CASSPGGMNTEAFF. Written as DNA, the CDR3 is TGTGCCAGCAGTCCGGGAGGGATGAACACTGAAGCTTTCTTT.

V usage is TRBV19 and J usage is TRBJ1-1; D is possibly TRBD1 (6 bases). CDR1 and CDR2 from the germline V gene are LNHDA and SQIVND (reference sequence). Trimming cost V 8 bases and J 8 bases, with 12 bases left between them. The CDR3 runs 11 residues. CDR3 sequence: CASRTGHEAFF. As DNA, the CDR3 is TGTGCCAGTCGGACGGGACACGAAGCTTTCTTT.